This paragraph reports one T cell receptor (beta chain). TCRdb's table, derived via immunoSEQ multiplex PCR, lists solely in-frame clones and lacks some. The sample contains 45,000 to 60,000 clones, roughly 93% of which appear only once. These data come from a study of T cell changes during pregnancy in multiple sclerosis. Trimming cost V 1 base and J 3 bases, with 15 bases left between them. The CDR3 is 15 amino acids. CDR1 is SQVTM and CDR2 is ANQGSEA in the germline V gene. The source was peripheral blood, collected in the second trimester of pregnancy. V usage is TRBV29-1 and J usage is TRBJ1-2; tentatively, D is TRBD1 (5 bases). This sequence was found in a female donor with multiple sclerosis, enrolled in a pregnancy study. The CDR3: CSVEAFGREDYGYTF. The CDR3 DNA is TGCAGCGTTGAAGCATTCGGCAGGGAGGACTATGGCTACACCTTC.